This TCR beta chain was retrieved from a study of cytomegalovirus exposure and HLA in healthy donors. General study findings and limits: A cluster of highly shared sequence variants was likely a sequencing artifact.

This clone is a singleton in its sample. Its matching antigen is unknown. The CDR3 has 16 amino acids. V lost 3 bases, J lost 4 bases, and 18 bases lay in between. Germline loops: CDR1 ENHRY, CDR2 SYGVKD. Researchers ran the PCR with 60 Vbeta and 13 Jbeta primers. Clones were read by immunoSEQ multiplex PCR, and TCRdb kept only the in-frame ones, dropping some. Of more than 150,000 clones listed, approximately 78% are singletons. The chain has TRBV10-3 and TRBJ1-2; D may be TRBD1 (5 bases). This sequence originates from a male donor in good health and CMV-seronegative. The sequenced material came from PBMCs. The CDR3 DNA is TGTGCCATCAGTGATCCCCTTAGGGGAAAGAGCTATGGCTACACCTTC. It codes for CAISDPLRGKSYGYTF.